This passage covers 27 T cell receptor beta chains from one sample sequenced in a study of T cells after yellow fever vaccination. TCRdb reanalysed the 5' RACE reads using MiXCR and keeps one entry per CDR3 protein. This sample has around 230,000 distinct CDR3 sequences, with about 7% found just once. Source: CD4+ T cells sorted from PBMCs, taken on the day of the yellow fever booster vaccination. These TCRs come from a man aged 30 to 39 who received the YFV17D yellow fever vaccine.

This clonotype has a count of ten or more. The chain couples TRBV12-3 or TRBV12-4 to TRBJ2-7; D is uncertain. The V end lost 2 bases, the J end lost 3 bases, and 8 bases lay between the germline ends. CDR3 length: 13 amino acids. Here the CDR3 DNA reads TGTGCCAGCAGTTTAATCAATCGCTACGAGCAGTACTTC. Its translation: CASSLINRYEQYF.

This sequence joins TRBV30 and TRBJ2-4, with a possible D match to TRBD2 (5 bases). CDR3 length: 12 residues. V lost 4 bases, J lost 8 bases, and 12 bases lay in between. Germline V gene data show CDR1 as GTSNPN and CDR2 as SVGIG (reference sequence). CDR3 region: CAWTGNLDIQYF. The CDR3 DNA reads TGTGCCTGGACGGGAAACCTCGACATTCAGTACTTC.

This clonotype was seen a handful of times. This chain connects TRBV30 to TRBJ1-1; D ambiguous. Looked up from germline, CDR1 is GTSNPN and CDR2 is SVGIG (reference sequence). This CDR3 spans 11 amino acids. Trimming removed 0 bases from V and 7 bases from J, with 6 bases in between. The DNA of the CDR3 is TGTGCCTGGAGTGTACCACTTGAAGCTTTCTTT. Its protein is CAWSVPLEAFF.

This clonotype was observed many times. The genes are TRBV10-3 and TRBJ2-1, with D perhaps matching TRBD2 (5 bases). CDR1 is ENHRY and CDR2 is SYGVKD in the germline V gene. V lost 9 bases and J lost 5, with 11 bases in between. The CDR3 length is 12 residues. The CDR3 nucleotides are TGTGCCATTAAGGGAGCGGACAATGAGCAGTTCTTC. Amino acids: CAIKGADNEQFF.

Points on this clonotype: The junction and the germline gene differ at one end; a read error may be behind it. CDR3 bases: TGTACCACCACTTTTCTGGAGGGCAACATTCAGTACTTC. This gives the protein CTTTFLEGNIQYF. The rearrangement links TRBV15 to TRBJ2-4; tentatively, D is TRBD2 (6 bases). Germline CDR1 LNHNV, CDR2 YYDKDF (reference sequence). CDR3 size: 13 residues. The complete variable domain, with remaining parts taken from reference TRBV15 and TRBJ2-4, reads DAMVIQNPRYQVTQFGKPVTLSCSQTLNHNVMYWYQQKSSQAPKLLFHYYDKDFNNEADTPDNFQSRRPNTSFCFLDIRSPGLGDTAMYLCTTTFLEGNIQYFGAGTRLSVL.

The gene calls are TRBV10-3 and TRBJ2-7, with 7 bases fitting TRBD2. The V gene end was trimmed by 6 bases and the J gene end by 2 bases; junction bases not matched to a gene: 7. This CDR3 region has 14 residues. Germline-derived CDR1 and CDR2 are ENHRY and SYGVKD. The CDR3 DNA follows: TGTGCCATCAGGCCGGGGGGACTCACCTACGAGCAGTACTTC. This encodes CAIRPGGLTYEQYF.

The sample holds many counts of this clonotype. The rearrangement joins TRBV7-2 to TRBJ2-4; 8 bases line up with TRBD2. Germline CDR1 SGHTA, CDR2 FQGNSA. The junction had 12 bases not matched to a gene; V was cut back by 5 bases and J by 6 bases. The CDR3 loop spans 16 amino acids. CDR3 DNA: TGTGCCAGCAGCCCGCAGGCCCAGCGGGAGTTAAACATTCAGTACTTC. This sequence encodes CASSPQAQRELNIQYF.

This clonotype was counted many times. CDR3 region: CASIKDRAPGGQFF. CDR3 nucleotide sequence: TGTGCCAGCATAAAGGACAGAGCGCCGGGGGGGCAGTTCTTC. V is TRBV12-3 or TRBV12-4 and J is TRBJ2-1; possible D gene TRBD2, 7 bases. CDR3 length: 14 residues. Trimming removed 7 bases at V and 12 bases at J, with 22 bases between.

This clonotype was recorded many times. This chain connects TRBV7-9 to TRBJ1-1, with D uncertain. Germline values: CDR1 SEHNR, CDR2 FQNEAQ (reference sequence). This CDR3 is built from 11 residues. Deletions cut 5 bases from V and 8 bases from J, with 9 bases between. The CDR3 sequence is CASSDLREAFF. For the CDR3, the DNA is TGTGCCAGCAGCGATCTGAGGGAAGCTTTCTTT.

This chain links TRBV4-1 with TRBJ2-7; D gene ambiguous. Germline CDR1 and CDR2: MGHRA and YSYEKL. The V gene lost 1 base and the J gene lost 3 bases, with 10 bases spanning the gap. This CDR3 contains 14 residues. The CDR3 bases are TGCGCCAGCAGCCAAGCCTTAGCCTACTACGAGCAGTACTTC. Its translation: CASSQALAYYEQYF.

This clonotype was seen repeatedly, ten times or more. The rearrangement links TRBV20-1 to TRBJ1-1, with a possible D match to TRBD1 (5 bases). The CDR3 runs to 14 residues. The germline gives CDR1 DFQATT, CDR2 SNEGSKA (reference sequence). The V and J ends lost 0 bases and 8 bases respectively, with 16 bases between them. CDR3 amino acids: CSARDSPGLEEAFF. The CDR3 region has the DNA TGCAGTGCTAGAGACAGCCCAGGGCTAGAAGAAGCTTTCTTT.

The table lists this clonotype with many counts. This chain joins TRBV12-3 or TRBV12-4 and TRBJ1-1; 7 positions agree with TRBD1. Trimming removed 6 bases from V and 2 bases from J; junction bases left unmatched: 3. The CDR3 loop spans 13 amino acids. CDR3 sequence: CASRGQTNTEAFF. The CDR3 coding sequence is TGTGCCAGCAGGGGACAGACTAACACTGAAGCTTTCTTT.

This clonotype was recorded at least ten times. The CDR3 reads CASTPRGLAVSTDTQYF. CDR3 nucleotide sequence: TGTGCCAGCACCCCCCGGGGACTAGCGGTTAGCACAGATACGCAGTATTTT. The chain links TRBV27 to TRBJ2-3, with 11 bases that match TRBD2. Germline V gene lookup returns CDR1 MNHEY and CDR2 SMNVEV (reference sequence). This CDR3 has 17 residues. J gave up 0 bases and V 7 bases, and 9 bases lay outside the gene matches.

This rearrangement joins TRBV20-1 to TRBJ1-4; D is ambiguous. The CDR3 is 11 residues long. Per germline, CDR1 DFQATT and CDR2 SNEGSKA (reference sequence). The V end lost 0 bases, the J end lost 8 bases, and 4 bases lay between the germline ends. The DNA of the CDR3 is TGCAGTGCTAGAGAGTGGGAAAAACTGTTTTTT. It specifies CSAREWEKLFF.

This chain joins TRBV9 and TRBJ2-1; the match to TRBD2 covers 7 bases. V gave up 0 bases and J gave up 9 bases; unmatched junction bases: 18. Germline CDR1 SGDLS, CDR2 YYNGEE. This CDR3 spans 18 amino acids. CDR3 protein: CASSVVGEGSRENSEQFF. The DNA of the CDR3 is TGTGCCAGCAGCGTAGTCGGGGAGGGGAGCCGGGAGAATAGTGAGCAGTTCTTC.

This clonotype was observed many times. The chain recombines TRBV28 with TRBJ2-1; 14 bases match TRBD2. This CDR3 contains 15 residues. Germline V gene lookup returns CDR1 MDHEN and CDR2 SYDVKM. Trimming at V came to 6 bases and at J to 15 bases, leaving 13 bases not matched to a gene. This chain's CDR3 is CASSTPGTSGSIGFF. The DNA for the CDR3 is TGTGCCAGCAGCACACCCGGGACTAGCGGGAGTATAGGGTTCTTC.

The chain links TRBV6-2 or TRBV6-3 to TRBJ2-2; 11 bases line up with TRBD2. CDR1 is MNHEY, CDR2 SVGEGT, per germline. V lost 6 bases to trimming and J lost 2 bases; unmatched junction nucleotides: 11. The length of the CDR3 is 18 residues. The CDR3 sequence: CASSLAGGFSPNTGELFF. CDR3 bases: TGTGCCAGCAGCCTAGCGGGAGGTTTTTCCCCCAACACCGGGGAGCTGTTTTTT.

The CDR3 nucleotides are TGTGCCAGCAGCTTGCCTAGCGGGACCATCCGGAGTGAGCAGTTCTTC. This translates into CASSLPSGTIRSEQFF. V usage is TRBV5-6 and J usage is TRBJ2-1; 9 positions agree with TRBD2. V was clipped by 1 base and J by 9 bases; unmatched bases: 11. The CDR3 spans 16 residues. Germline V gives CDR1 SGHDT, CDR2 YYEEEE.

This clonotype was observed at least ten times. CDR3 protein: CAWSSGQTYNEQFF. The DNA for the CDR3 is TGTGCCTGGAGTTCGGGACAAACATACAATGAGCAGTTCTTC. This sequence joins TRBV30 and TRBJ2-1, with a possible D match to TRBD1 (6 bases). Germline loops: CDR1 GTSNPN, CDR2 SVGIG (reference sequence). CDR3 length: 14 residues. Trimming removed 2 bases from V and 4 bases from J, with 12 bases in between.

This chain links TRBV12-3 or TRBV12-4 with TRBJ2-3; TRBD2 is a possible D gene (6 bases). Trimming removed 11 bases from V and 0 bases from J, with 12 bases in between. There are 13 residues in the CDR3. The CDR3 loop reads CASRLVSTDTQYF. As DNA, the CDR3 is TGTGCCTCCAGACTAGTTAGCACAGATACGCAGTATTTT.

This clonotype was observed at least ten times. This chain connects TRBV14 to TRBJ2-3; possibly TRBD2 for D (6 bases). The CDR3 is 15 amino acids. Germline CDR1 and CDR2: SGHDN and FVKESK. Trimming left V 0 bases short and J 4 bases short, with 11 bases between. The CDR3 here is CASSQDGGTADTQYF. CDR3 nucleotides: TGTGCCAGCAGCCAAGATGGCGGGACGGCAGATACGCAGTATTTT.

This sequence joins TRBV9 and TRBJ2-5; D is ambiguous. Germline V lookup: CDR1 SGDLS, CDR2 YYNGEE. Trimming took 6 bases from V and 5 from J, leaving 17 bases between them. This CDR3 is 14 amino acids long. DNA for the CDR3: TGTGCCAGCACCGTGTCTGCGCAGCAGGAGACCCAGTACTTC. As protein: CASTVSAQQETQYF.

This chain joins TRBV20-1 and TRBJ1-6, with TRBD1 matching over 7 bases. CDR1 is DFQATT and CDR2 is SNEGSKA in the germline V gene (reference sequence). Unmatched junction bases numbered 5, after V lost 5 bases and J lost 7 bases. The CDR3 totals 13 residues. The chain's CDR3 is CSASGTANSPLHF. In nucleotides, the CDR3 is TGCAGTGCTTCCGGGACAGCCAATTCACCCCTCCACTTT.

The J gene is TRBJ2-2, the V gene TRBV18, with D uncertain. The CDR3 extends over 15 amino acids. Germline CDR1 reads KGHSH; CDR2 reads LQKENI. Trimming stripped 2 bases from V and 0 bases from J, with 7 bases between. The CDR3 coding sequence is TGTGCCAGCTCACCAAATCCGGCGAACACCGGGGAGCTGTTTTTT. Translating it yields CASSPNPANTGELFF.

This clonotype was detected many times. The CDR3 loop is CASSWTSGRTDTQYF. CDR3 nucleotides: TGTGCCAGCTCGTGGACTAGCGGGAGGACAGATACGCAGTATTTT. The chain carries TRBV18 and TRBJ2-3; 14 nucleotides align to TRBD2. The CDR3 totals 15 residues. Germline values: CDR1 KGHSH, CDR2 LQKENI. The ends lost 6 bases at V and 3 bases at J; junction bases unmatched: 2.

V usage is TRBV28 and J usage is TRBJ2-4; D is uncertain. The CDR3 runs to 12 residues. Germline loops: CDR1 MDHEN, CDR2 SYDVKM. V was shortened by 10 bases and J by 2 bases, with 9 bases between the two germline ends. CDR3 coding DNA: TGTGCCACCAAGGGTACCAAAAACATTCAGTACTTC. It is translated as CATKGTKNIQYF. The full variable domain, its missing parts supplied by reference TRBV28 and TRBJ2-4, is DVKVTQSSRYLVKRTGEKVFLECVQDMDHENMFWYRQDPGLGLRLIYFSYDVKMKEKGDIPEGYSVSREKKERFSLILESASTNQTSMYLCATKGTKNIQYFGAGTRLSVL.

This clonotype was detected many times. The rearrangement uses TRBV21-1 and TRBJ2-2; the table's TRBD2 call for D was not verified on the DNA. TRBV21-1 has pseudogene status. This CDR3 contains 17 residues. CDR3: CASPAQGLGTGSGELFF. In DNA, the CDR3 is TGTGCCAGCCCCGCCCAGGGACTAGGAACTGGGTCGGGGGAGCTGTTTTTT.